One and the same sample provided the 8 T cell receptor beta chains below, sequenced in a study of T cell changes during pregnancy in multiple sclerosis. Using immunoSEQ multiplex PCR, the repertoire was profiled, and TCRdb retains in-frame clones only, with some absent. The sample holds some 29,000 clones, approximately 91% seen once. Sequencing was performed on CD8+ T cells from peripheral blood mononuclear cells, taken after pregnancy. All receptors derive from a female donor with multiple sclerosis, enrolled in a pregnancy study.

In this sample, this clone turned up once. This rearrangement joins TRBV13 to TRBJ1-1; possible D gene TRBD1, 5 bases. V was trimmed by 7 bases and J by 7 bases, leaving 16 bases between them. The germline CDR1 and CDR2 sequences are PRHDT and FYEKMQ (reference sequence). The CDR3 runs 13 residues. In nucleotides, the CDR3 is TGTGCCAGCACCTCGACAGTCAGAGGTGAAGCTTTCTTT. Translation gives CASTSTVRGEAFF. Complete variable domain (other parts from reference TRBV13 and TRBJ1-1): AAGVIQSPRHLIKEKRETATLKCYPIPRHDTVYWYQQGPGQDPQFLISFYEKMQSDKGSIPDRFSAQQFSDYHSELNMSSLELGDSALYFCASTSTVRGEAFFGQGTRLTVV.

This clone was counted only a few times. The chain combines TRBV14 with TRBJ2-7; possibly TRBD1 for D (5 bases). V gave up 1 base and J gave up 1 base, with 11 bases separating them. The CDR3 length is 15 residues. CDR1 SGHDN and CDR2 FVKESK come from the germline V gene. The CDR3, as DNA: TGTGCCAGCAGCCAAGGCCAGGGTAGATCCTACGAGCAGTACTTC. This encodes CASSQGQGRSYEQYF.

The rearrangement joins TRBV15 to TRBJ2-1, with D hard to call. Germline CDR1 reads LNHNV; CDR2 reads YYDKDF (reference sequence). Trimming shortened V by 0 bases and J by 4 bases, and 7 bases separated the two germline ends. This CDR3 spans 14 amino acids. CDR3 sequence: CATSRENRYNEQFF. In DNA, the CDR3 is TGTGCCACCAGCAGAGAAAACAGATACAATGAGCAGTTCTTC.

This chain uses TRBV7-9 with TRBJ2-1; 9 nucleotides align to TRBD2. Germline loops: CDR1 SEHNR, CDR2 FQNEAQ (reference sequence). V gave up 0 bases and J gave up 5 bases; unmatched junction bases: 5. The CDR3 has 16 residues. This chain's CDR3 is CASSLASGSLDNEQFF. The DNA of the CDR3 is TGTGCCAGCAGCTTAGCTAGCGGGAGTTTGGACAATGAGCAGTTCTTC.

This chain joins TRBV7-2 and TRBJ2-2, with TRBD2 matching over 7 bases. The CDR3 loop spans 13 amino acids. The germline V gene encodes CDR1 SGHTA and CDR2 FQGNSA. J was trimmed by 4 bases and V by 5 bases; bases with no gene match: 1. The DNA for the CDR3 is TGTGCCAGCAGCCCGGGAGGCACCGGGGAGCTGTTTTTT. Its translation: CASSPGGTGELFF.

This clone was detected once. The CDR3 protein is CASSTLGLAGGERSYNEQFF. DNA for the CDR3: TGTGCCAGTAGTACATTGGGACTAGCGGGAGGGGAGCGGTCCTACAATGAGCAGTTCTTC. The V gene is TRBV19, the J gene TRBJ2-1, with 16 bases aligning to TRBD2. The CDR3 length is 20 residues. J gave up 1 base and V 4 bases, and 10 bases lay outside the gene matches. Germline values: CDR1 LNHDA, CDR2 SQIVND (reference sequence).

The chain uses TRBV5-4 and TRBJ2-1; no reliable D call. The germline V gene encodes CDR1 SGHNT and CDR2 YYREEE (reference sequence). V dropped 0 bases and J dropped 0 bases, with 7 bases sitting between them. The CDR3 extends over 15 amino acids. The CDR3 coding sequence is TGTGCCAGCAGCTTGGCTCCCAGCTCCTACAATGAGCAGTTCTTC. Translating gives CASSLAPSSYNEQFF. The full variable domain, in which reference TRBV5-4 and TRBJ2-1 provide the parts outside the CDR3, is ETGVTQSPTHLIKTRGQQVTLRCSSQSGHNTVSWYQQALGQGPQFIFQYYREEENGRGNFPPRFSGLQFPNYSSELNVNALELDDSALYLCASSLAPSSYNEQFFGPGTRLTVL.

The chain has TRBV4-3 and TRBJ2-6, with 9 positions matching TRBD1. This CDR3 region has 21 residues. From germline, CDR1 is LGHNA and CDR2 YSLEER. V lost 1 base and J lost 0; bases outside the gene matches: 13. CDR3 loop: CASSQGATGTGRYSGANVLTF. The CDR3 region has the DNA TGCGCCAGCAGCCAAGGTGCGACCGGGACAGGGCGCTACTCTGGGGCCAACGTCCTGACTTTC.